The rows below give T cell receptor beta chains drawn from one sample of a study of blood T cell repertoires in COVID-19. Libraries were prepared by immunoSEQ multiplex PCR; TCRdb keeps only in-frame clonotypes and omits some of them. The sample has 200,000 to 250,000 clones, around 80% seen once. The sequenced sample consisted of peripheral blood. The receptors stem from a woman aged 70-85 years with acute or convalescent COVID-19. Both conserved end residues are part of each CDR3. D genes are given only for firm matches. Where a row states a size, it is once, few, many or the class of an expanded clone; other rows omit it.

>TRBJ1-4|TRBV15|-|-
CATSSPSDRPDF
TGTGCCACCAGCAGTCCCAGCGACAGGCCAGATTTT
>TRBJ1-2|TRBV3-1/TRBV3-2|TRBD1|-
CASSQGWTGGDGYGYTF
TGTGCCAGCAGCCAAGGTTGGACAGGGGGCGATGGCTATGGCTACACCTTC
>TRBJ2-3|TRBV5-6|-|many
CASSFIGEGTDTQYF
TGTGCCAGCAGCTTCATAGGGGAGGGCACAGATACGCAGTATTTT
>TRBJ1-2|TRBV10-3|TRBD1|-
CAIRAQGLPSNYGYTF
TGTGCCATCAGGGCACAGGGGTTACCTTCTAACTATGGCTACACCTTC
>TRBJ2-3|TRBV6-1|-|few
CASSEVSGASTDTQYF
TGTGCCAGCAGTGAGGTTAGCGGAGCTAGCACAGATACGCAGTATTTT
>TRBJ1-1|TRBV5-4|-|-
CASSPGGRLNTEAFF
TGTGCCAGCAGCCCCGGGGGACGGTTGAACACTGAAGCTTTCTTT
>TRBJ2-1|TRBV6-2/TRBV6-3|TRBD2|-
CASSYTTSGLYNEQFF
TGTGCCAGCAGTTACACGACTAGCGGGCTCTACAATGAGCAGTTCTTC
>TRBJ1-1|TRBV5-1|-|few
CASSLRGTEAFF
TGCGCCAGCAGCTTGCGCGGCACTGAAGCTTTCTTT
>TRBJ1-4|TRBV3-1/TRBV3-2|-|-
CASSQGGDPGEKLFF
TGTGCCAGCAGCCAAGGGGGGGATCCGGGTGAAAAACTGTTTTTT
>TRBJ2-1|TRBV2|TRBD2|-
CASSGYSGTSDYNEQFF
TGTGCCAGCAGTGGCTATTCCGGGACTAGCGATTACAATGAGCAGTTCTTC
>TRBJ1-5|TRBV28|-|-
CASSPLPGVSNQPQHF
TGTGCCAGCAGTCCCTTGCCAGGGGTAAGCAATCAGCCCCAGCATTTT
>TRBJ1-3|TRBV5-1|TRBD1|few
CASSAGQSSGNTIYF
TGCGCCAGCAGTGCGGGACAGAGCTCTGGAAACACCATATATTTT
>TRBJ2-7|TRBV7-9|TRBD1|-
CASGRAGGPYEQYF
TGTGCCAGCGGACGGGCAGGGGGACCCTACGAGCAGTACTTC
>TRBJ2-3|TRBV2|TRBD2|-
CASSEAGREGDTQYF
TGTGCCAGCAGTGAAGCGGGAAGGGAGGGAGATACGCAGTATTTT
>TRBJ2-7|TRBV6-6|TRBD1|-
CASSRTGRQGYDGEQYF
TGTGCCAGCAGTCGAACCGGCAGACAGGGCTACGATGGGGAGCAGTACTTC
>TRBJ1-1|TRBV6-5|TRBD1|few
CASRTRQGLNTEAFF
TGTGCCAGCAGAACCCGACAGGGATTGAACACTGAAGCTTTCTTT
>TRBJ1-2|TRBV5-4|TRBD1|-
CASSPRDRQGYTF
TGTGCCAGCAGCCCGCGGGACAGACAGGGCTACACCTTC
>TRBJ1-3|TRBV3-1/TRBV3-2|-|-
CASSPRDGGNTIYF
TGTGCCAGCAGCCCCCGCGATGGTGGAAACACCATATATTTT
>TRBJ2-1|TRBV5-1|TRBD2|-
CASSLAGLAGSTEQFF
TGCGCCAGCAGCTTGGCCGGACTAGCGGGAAGCACTGAGCAGTTCTTC
>TRBJ2-5|TRBV5-5|-|-
CASSSTETTPQYF
TGTGCCAGCAGCTCCACCGAGACTACACCCCAGTACTTC
>TRBJ1-2|TRBV5-1|TRBD1|-
CASSRTGGLYGYTF
TGCGCCAGCAGCAGGACAGGTGGACTCTATGGCTACACCTTC
>TRBJ2-7|TRBV28|-|-
CASTFAYEQYF
TGTGCCAGCACCTTCGCCTACGAGCAGTACTTC
>TRBJ2-3|TRBV11-2|-|many
CASSFVSGTDTQYF
TGTGCCAGCAGCTTTGTCAGCGGCACAGATACGCAGTATTTT
>TRBJ2-2|TRBV5-6|-|-
CASTLGGGPPGELFF
TGTGCCAGCACTTTAGGGGGAGGGCCCCCCGGGGAGCTGTTTTTT
>TRBJ2-5|TRBV2|TRBD2|once
CASSERREGGETQYF
TGTGCCAGCAGTGAAAGGCGGGAGGGAGGAGAGACCCAGTACTTC
>TRBJ2-7|TRBV4-1|TRBD2|-
CASSHRTSGYEQYF
TGCGCCAGCAGCCATCGGACTAGCGGGTACGAGCAGTACTTC